This T cell receptor beta chain was identified in a study of cytomegalovirus exposure and HLA in healthy donors. Study details: Approximately 200 million T cells yielded more than 90 million unique TCR beta sequences in earlier analysis. Study-wide results and limits: TCR beta sequences reportedly predicted most subjects' HLA-A and HLA-B alleles accurately. Earlier findings revealed that most TCR beta V segments proved productive either about 87% or about 30% of the time.

This CDR3 contains 14 residues. V lost 4 bases and J 2 bases, leaving 10 bases between the germline ends. Germline CDR1 and CDR2: LNHDA and SQIVND (reference sequence). To note about this clone: Its antigen is undetermined.

Primers included in the PCR were 60 Vbeta and 13 Jbeta primers. Here immunoSEQ multiplex PCR was the method, and the copy in TCRdb shows in-frame clones only, minus some. The table lists approximately 220,000 clones, over 75% of them singletons. The rearrangement uses TRBV19 and TRBJ2-3; a possible D gene is TRBD1 (5 bases). Sequences were obtained from PBMCs. The receptor was derived from a male donor in good health and CMV-seronegative. CDR3 loop: CASSTTATTDTQYF. CDR3 coding DNA: TGTGCCAGTAGTACGACAGCTACCACAGATACGCAGTATTTT.